This passage covers 30 T cell receptor beta chains from one sample sequenced in a study of T cell repertoires in cytomegalovirus infection. TCRdb reanalysed the reads using MiXCR and keeps one entry per CDR3 protein. The table includes 150,000 to 180,000 distinct CDR3 sequences, about a quarter detected once. The sample comprised PBMCs. The receptors derive from a human donor in good health (CMV status not recorded). Some clones in this sample may be carry-over from other donors' samples.

This clonotype was recorded a few times. The rearrangement joins TRBV7-9 to TRBJ2-2; TRBD1 aligns across 7 bases. Germline CDR1 and CDR2: SEHNR and FQNEAQ (reference sequence). V lost 6 bases to trimming and J lost 0 bases; unmatched junction nucleotides: 4. The CDR3 has 15 residues. This CDR3 reads CASRVGQPNTGELFF. The CDR3 DNA is TGTGCCAGCAGGGTGGGACAGCCGAACACCGGGGAGCTGTTTTTT.

This clonotype was picked up one time. The V gene is TRBV28, the J gene TRBJ2-1; 11 nucleotides line up with TRBD2. The germline gives CDR1 MDHEN, CDR2 SYDVKM. V trimming: 6 bases; J trimming: 14 bases; junction bases outside the gene matches: 18. The CDR3 runs to 16 residues. CDR3 in amino acids: CASRNSGGAFVAVEFF. For the CDR3, the DNA is TGTGCCAGCAGAAATAGCGGGGGGGCCTTTGTAGCTGTCGAGTTCTTC.

In its sample, this clonotype was seen a few times. The J gene is TRBJ2-5, the V gene TRBV10-3; D is unclear. The V end lost 8 bases, the J end lost 2 bases, and 3 bases lay between the germline ends. Germline V lookup: CDR1 ENHRY, CDR2 SYGVKD. The CDR3 runs 10 residues. The DNA for the CDR3 is TGTGCCATCGGTCAAGAGACCCAGTACTTC. This encodes CAIGQETQYF.

V and J are TRBV20-1 and TRBJ2-3, with TRBD1 as a possible D gene (6 bases). Germline V gene data show CDR1 as DFQATT and CDR2 as SNEGSKA (reference sequence). V was clipped by 6 bases and J by 5 bases, with 9 bases between them. This CDR3 region has 11 residues. CDR3 nucleotide sequence: TGCAGTGCAATGACAGGAGATACGCAGTATTTT. Its translation: CSAMTGDTQYF.

The genes are TRBV5-6 and TRBJ2-7, with D unclear. The CDR3 length is 14 residues. Trimming left V 4 bases short and J 7 bases short, with 18 bases between. Looked up from germline, CDR1 is SGHDT and CDR2 is YYEEEE. In DNA form, the CDR3 reads TGTGCCAGCAGCGATGGACGGCCTCCCGGAGAGCAGTACTTC. Translation: CASSDGRPPGEQYF.

At least ten counts were recorded for this clonotype. This sequence joins TRBV12-3 or TRBV12-4 and TRBJ2-1, with D uncertain. The CDR3 is 15 residues long. The ends were cut back, 6 bases at V and 0 bases at J, with 12 bases in the middle. In nucleotides, the CDR3 is TGTGCCAGCAGCCCAAGAGGTAGCTCCTACAATGAGCAGTTCTTC. Translation: CASSPRGSSYNEQFF.

V gene TRBV2 combines with J gene TRBJ2-7; tentative D call: TRBD1 (6 bases). From germline, CDR1 is SNHLY and CDR2 FYNNEI. V was trimmed by 5 bases and J by 4 bases, leaving 15 bases between them. The CDR3 length is 14 residues. Here the CDR3 reads CASSSITGFYEQYF. In DNA, the CDR3 is TGTGCCAGCAGTTCCATAACAGGGTTTTACGAGCAGTACTTC.

This clonotype was observed a handful of times. The gene calls are TRBV28 and TRBJ2-3; the D is unclear. Germline V gene data show CDR1 as MDHEN and CDR2 as SYDVKM. Trimming removed 2 bases from V and 2 bases from J, with 14 bases in between. The CDR3 is made up of 16 amino acids. This CDR3 reads CASSLVRPHFTDTQYF. In DNA, the CDR3 is TGTGCCAGCAGTTTAGTAAGGCCCCATTTCACAGATACGCAGTATTTT.

V usage is TRBV11-2 and J usage is TRBJ2-7; D is uncertain. Trimming stripped 7 bases from V and 0 bases from J, with 13 bases between. CDR1 and CDR2 (germline): SGHAT, FQNNGV. The CDR3 covers 14 residues. In nucleotides, the CDR3 is TGTGCCAGCACCCAACTCAAGAGCTCCTACGAGCAGTACTTC. Residues: CASTQLKSSYEQYF.

This rearrangement joins TRBV6-4 to TRBJ1-1; TRBD1 might be the D (5 bases). V was trimmed by 3 bases and J by 1 base, leaving 9 bases between them. The V gene's germline CDR1 is MRHNA and CDR2 SNTAGT. CDR3 length: 14 residues. This chain's CDR3 is CASSETGGNTEAFF. In nucleotides, the CDR3 is TGTGCCAGCAGTGAAACAGGCGGGAACACTGAAGCTTTCTTT.

The V gene is TRBV2, the J gene TRBJ1-1, with 7 positions matching TRBD1. Germline V gene sequence: CDR1 SNHLY, CDR2 FYNNEI. The junction had 13 bases not matched to a gene; V was cut back by 11 bases and J by 4 bases. The CDR3 is 14 residues long. CDR3 DNA: TGTGCCTCCTGGACAGGTCCCCTGTTCACTGAAGCTTTCTTT. As protein: CASWTGPLFTEAFF.

This clonotype appeared a few times. V usage is TRBV7-6 and J usage is TRBJ1-6, with D uncertain. From germline, CDR1 is SGHVS and CDR2 FNYEAQ. This CDR3 is built from 16 residues. Trimming took 2 bases from V and 7 from J, leaving 15 bases between them. The DNA of the CDR3 is TGTGCCAGCAGCTTATTAGGTCCAGAAAGGAATTCACCCCTCCACTTT. This encodes CASSLLGPERNSPLHF.

This clonotype has a single count. The genes are TRBV6-7 and TRBJ2-3; D uncertain. TRBV6-7 is classed as an ORF, of uncertain function. The CDR3 length is 16 residues. V lost 2 bases and J lost 2, with 14 bases in between. This CDR3 is CASSYRAGRHTDTQYF. CDR3 nucleotide sequence: TGTGCCAGCAGTTACCGGGCTGGACGACACACAGATACGCAGTATTTT.

The V gene is TRBV18, the J gene TRBJ2-5; possible D gene TRBD1, 6 bases. The V gene lost 3 bases and the J gene lost 4 bases, with 12 bases spanning the gap. CDR3 length equals 14 residues. In germline, CDR1 is KGHSH, CDR2 LQKENI. The CDR3 loop is CASSPHTGRETQYF. CDR3 nucleotides: TGTGCCAGCTCACCGCATACAGGGAGAGAGACCCAGTACTTC.

V gene TRBV15 combines with J gene TRBJ1-1, with 8 bases identical to TRBD1. Germline CDR1 is LNHNV and CDR2 is YYDKDF (reference sequence). This CDR3 has 15 amino acids. Unmatched junction bases numbered 5, after V lost 5 bases and J lost 0 bases. In DNA form, the CDR3 reads TGTGCCACCAGCTTAAGGACAGGGATGAACACTGAAGCTTTCTTT. Its translation is CATSLRTGMNTEAFF.

This chain connects TRBV5-4 to TRBJ1-1; TRBD1 aligns across 7 bases. CDR3 length: 14 amino acids. From germline, CDR1 is SGHNT and CDR2 YYREEE (reference sequence). The J segment lost 1 base and the V segment lost 4 bases, leaving 4 bases of the junction unmatched. This chain's CDR3 is CASSTDRTNTEAFF. The CDR3 coding sequence is TGTGCCAGCAGCACGGACAGGACGAACACTGAAGCTTTCTTT. Drawing the rest from reference TRBV5-4 and TRBJ1-1, the complete variable domain is ETGVTQSPTHLIKTRGQQVTLRCSSQSGHNTVSWYQQALGQGPQFIFQYYREEENGRGNFPPRFSGLQFPNYSSELNVNALELDDSALYLCASSTDRTNTEAFFGQGTRLTVV.

The V gene is TRBV7-3, the J gene TRBJ2-5, with a possible D match to TRBD2 (5 bases). Germline V gene lookup returns CDR1 SGHTA and CDR2 FQGTGA. V lost 5 bases and J lost 5, with 15 bases in between. The CDR3 has 14 residues. DNA for the CDR3: TGTGCCAGCAGCCTCGGACGAGGGTGGGAGACCCAGTACTTC. This gives the protein CASSLGRGWETQYF.

This chain uses TRBV19 with TRBJ2-1; 10 bases fit TRBD1. The CDR3 has 16 amino acids. J lost 2 bases, V lost 3 bases, and 4 bases had no gene match. Germline V lookup: CDR1 LNHDA, CDR2 SQIVND (reference sequence). CDR3 in DNA: TGTGCCAGTAGTATCACCGGGACAGGGGCCTACAATGAGCAGTTCTTC. Residues: CASSITGTGAYNEQFF.

V and J are TRBV7-9 and TRBJ2-1; 8 nucleotides agree with TRBD2. The germline gives CDR1 SEHNR, CDR2 FQNEAQ (reference sequence). The V segment lost 4 bases and the J segment 4 bases; nucleotides outside the gene matches: 9. There are 16 residues in the CDR3. CDR3 residues: CASSSTAGAEYNEQFF. The CDR3 region has the DNA TGTGCCAGCAGCTCCACAGCGGGAGCGGAGTACAATGAGCAGTTCTTC.

Concerning this clonotype: A read error may produce the germline difference seen at one junction end. V is TRBV24-1 and J is TRBJ2-1; D is undetermined. Germline V gene data show CDR1 as KGHDR and CDR2 as SFDVKD. The CDR3 is 14 amino acids. The CDR3 spells CDTSERVGYNEQFF. The CDR3 nucleotides read TGTGACACCAGTGAACGGGTAGGGTACAATGAGCAGTTCTTC.

The chain couples TRBV7-3 to TRBJ2-1; 8 nucleotides align to TRBD2. The germline CDR1 and CDR2 sequences are SGHTA and FQGTGA. The J segment lost 2 bases and the V segment lost 5 bases, leaving 5 bases of the junction unmatched. This CDR3 spans 15 amino acids. In nucleotides, the CDR3 is TGTGCCAGCAGCATCACTAGCGGACCCTACAATGAGCAGTTCTTC. It translates to CASSITSGPYNEQFF. Variable domain in full (rest from reference TRBV7-3 and TRBJ2-1): GAGVSQTPSNKVTEKGKYVELRCDPISGHTALYWYRQSLGQGPEFLIYFQGTGAADDSGLPNDRFFAVRPEGSVSTLKIQRTERGDSAVYLCASSITSGPYNEQFFGPGTRLTVL.

This clonotype was found many times. V is TRBV7-6 and J is TRBJ2-3; TRBD2 matches 9 bases. Per germline, CDR1 SGHVS and CDR2 FNYEAQ. The V gene end was trimmed by 2 bases and the J gene end by 3 bases; junction bases not matched to a gene: 9. The CDR3 has 17 residues. The CDR3 DNA follows: TGTGCCAGCAGCTTACTAGCGGGGCCCCGAGGGACAGATACGCAGTATTTT. This encodes CASSLLAGPRGTDTQYF.

The chain is built from TRBV7-8 and TRBJ2-4, with D perhaps TRBD1 or TRBD2 (5 bases each). Between the trimmed V and J ends, which lost 1 base and 0 bases, there was a span of 19 bases. In germline, CDR1 is SGHVS, CDR2 FQNEAQ. This CDR3 is 19 amino acids long. CDR3 in DNA: TGTGCCAGCAGCTTAGGAACTCGGCCGGGACCGAAAGCCAAAAACATTCAGTACTTC. Its protein is CASSLGTRPGPKAKNIQYF.

This clonotype has ten or more counts. The chain couples TRBV6-2 or TRBV6-3 to TRBJ2-6; D is unclear. CDR3 length equals 15 residues. Per the germline V gene, CDR1 is MNHEY and CDR2 is SVGEGT. The germline V and J ends were trimmed by 7 bases and 0 bases, with 10 bases remaining between them. CDR3 sequence (DNA): TGTGCCAGCACCCCTCTTATCTCTGGGGCCAACGTCCTGACTTTC. Protein: CASTPLISGANVLTF.

In this sample, this clonotype turned up many times. The chain uses TRBV11-2 and TRBJ2-3, with TRBD1 matching over 9 bases. The germline gives CDR1 SGHAT, CDR2 FQNNGV. J gave up 5 bases and V 5 bases, and 8 bases lay outside the gene matches. The CDR3 contains 15 residues. The CDR3 bases are TGTGCCAGCAGCCAATACAGGGGGCGGAGAGATACGCAGTATTTT. Amino acids: CASSQYRGRRDTQYF.

The sample holds a few counts of this clonotype. The chain has TRBV3-1 and TRBJ1-6; no definite D call. Trimming stripped 0 bases from V and 7 bases from J, with 4 bases between. Germline-derived CDR1 and CDR2 are LGHDT and YNNKEL (reference sequence). The CDR3 runs 13 residues. DNA of the CDR3: TGTGCCAGCAGCCAAGATCTAAATTCACCCCTCCACTTT. Translated, it gives CASSQDLNSPLHF.

This clonotype is judged medium-sized. This chain links TRBV7-2 with TRBJ1-2, with 7 bases identical to TRBD1. CDR3 size: 14 residues. Germline CDR1 is SGHTA and CDR2 is FQGNSA. With V trimmed by 3 bases and J by 4 bases, 5 bases remained unmatched. This CDR3 reads CASSLVQGFYGYTF. The CDR3 DNA reads TGTGCCAGCAGCTTGGTACAGGGGTTCTATGGCTACACCTTC. Based on the CDR3 plus reference TRBV7-2 and TRBJ1-2, the full variable domain is GAGVSQSPSNKVTEKGKDVELRCDPISGHTALYWYRQSLGQGLEFLIYFQGNSAPDKSGLPSDRFSAERTGGSVSTLTIQRTQQEDSAVYLCASSLVQGFYGYTFGSGTRLTVV.

In this sample, this clonotype turned up a few times. The chain joins TRBV6-5 to TRBJ1-1; TRBD1 matches 7 bases. The CDR3 runs 13 residues. Germline V CDR1 and CDR2: MNHEY, SVGAGI. Trimming at V came to 6 bases and at J to 4 bases, leaving 5 bases not matched to a gene. Here the CDR3 DNA reads TGTGCCAGCAGCTCGACAGGGATCACTGAAGCTTTCTTT. Protein sequence: CASSSTGITEAFF.

As regards this clonotype: A much larger clone differs by one base, so this may be a read error. V usage is TRBV5-5 and J usage is TRBJ2-7; no firm D call. Deletions cut 9 bases from V and 5 bases from J, with 18 bases between. Germline values: CDR1 SGHKS, CDR2 YYEKEE (reference sequence). This CDR3 region has 13 residues. The CDR3 DNA follows: TGTGCCAACAGTCCTGATGTTTCGGACGAGCAGTACTTC. Its translation: CANSPDVSDEQYF.

The V call is TRBV7-9, the J call TRBJ2-7; maybe TRBD2 (5 bases). Germline CDR1 SEHNR, CDR2 FQNEAQ (reference sequence). The V gene lost 2 bases and the J gene lost 5 bases, with 7 bases spanning the gap. The CDR3 has 12 residues. CDR3 residues: CASSLRRDEQYF. Here the CDR3 DNA reads TGTGCCAGCAGCTTAAGGCGGGACGAGCAGTACTTC.